These 5 T cell receptor beta chains share one sample of origin, sequenced in a study of cytomegalovirus exposure and HLA in healthy donors. The PCR was carried out with 60 Vbeta primers and 13 Jbeta primers. Repertoires were generated with immunoSEQ multiplex PCR, while TCRdb's copy carries only in-frame clones and drops some. The sample includes fewer than 130,000 clones. Sequenced material: PBMCs. The receptors derive from a man aged 50 to 59 in good health and CMV-seronegative.

V gene TRBV7-2 combines with J gene TRBJ2-7, with 13 bases fitting TRBD2. The germline CDR1 and CDR2 sequences are SGHTA and FQGNSA. The CDR3 has 15 amino acids. The V and J ends lost 3 bases and 3 bases, in that order; junction bases with no gene match: 2. CDR3 residues: CASSFRTSGSYEQYF. The DNA of the CDR3 is TGTGCCAGCAGCTTCCGGACTAGCGGGAGCTACGAGCAGTACTTC.

The genes are TRBV5-6 and TRBJ2-7; TRBD1 aligns across 7 bases. The CDR3 has 13 amino acids. The germline CDR1 and CDR2 sequences are SGHDT and YYEEEE. The ends lost 4 bases at V and 6 bases at J; junction bases unmatched: 7. The CDR3 DNA reads TGTGCCAGCAGCGCCGGACAGGTCCCCGAGCAGTACTTC. This encodes CASSAGQVPEQYF. Full variable domain (rest looked up from reference TRBV5-6 and TRBJ2-7): DAGVTQSPTHLIKTRGQQVTLRCSPKSGHDTVSWYQQALGQGPQFIFQYYEEEERQRGNFPDRFSGHQFPNYSSELNVNALLLGDSALYLCASSAGQVPEQYFGPGTRLTVT.

The rearrangement uses TRBV27 and TRBJ1-6, with TRBD1 matching 7 bases. The J segment lost 4 bases and the V segment lost 4 bases, leaving 10 bases of the junction unmatched. Looked up from germline, CDR1 is MNHEY and CDR2 is SMNVEV (reference sequence). CDR3 length: 17 amino acids. CDR3 coding DNA: TGTGCCAGCAGTTACGGAATTGGACAGGAATATAATTCACCCCTCCACTTT. It encodes CASSYGIGQEYNSPLHF.

The genes are TRBV4-1 and TRBJ1-4, with 7 bases lining up with TRBD1. CDR1 and CDR2 from the germline V gene are MGHRA and YSYEKL. J lost 8 bases, V lost 5 bases, and 14 bases had no gene match. The CDR3 sequence is 16 residues long. The CDR3 coding sequence is TGCGCCAGCAGCTCCGGACCGACAGGGCTGAGCGAAAAACTGTTTTTT. This encodes CASSSGPTGLSEKLFF.

V usage is TRBV5-6 and J usage is TRBJ1-2, with no clear D. V lost 4 bases and J lost 2, with 12 bases in between. The germline gives CDR1 SGHDT, CDR2 YYEEEE. The CDR3 runs 14 residues. The CDR3 DNA follows: TGTGCCAGCAGCCCCGGTGGTCGAAACTATGGCTACACCTTC. Protein product: CASSPGGRNYGYTF.